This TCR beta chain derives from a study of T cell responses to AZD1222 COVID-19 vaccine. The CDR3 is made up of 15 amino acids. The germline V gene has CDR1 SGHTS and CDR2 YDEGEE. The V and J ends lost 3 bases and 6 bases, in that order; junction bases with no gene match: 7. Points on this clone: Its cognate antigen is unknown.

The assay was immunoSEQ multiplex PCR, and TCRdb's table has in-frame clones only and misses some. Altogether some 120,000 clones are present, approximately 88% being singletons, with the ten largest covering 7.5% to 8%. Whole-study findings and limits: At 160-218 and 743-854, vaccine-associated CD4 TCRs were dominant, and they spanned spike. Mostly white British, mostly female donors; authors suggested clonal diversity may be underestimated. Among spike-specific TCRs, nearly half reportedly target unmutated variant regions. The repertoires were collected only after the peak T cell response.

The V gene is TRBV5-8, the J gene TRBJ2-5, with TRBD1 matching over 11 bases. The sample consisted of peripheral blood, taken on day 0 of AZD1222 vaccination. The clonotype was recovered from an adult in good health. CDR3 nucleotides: TGTGCCAGCAGCTCCTGGACAGGGGGCGTGAAGACCCAGTACTTC. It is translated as CASSSWTGGVKTQYF.